The rows below give T cell receptor beta chains drawn from one sample of a study of T-cell memory formation after mild COVID-19. A single record per CDR3 protein comes from TCRdb applying MiXCR to the 5' RACE reads. Of 300,000 to 350,000 distinct CDR3 sequences in the sample, approximately 20% were seen once. The sequenced material came from PBMCs or a T cell subset sorted from them (not recorded which). These receptors were collected from a man aged 18 to 30 who had mild COVID-19 (a few samples of this study predate the infection). Cell type and time point are not known. Both conserved end residues are part of each CDR3. A D gene is named only where the DNA matches it firmly. Where a row states a size, it is once, few, many or the class of an expanded clone; other rows omit it.

D gene	clone size	V gene	J gene	CDR3 protein	CDR3 DNA
TRBD2	-	TRBV18	TRBJ2-3	CASSPLLAGLTDTQYF	TGTGCCAGCTCCCCATTGCTAGCGGGGCTCACAGATACGCAGTATTTT
-	-	TRBV5-1	TRBJ2-1	CASSLEGPGSYNEQFF	TGCGCCAGCAGCTTGGAGGGGCCGGGCTCCTACAATGAGCAGTTCTTC
-	-	TRBV20-1	TRBJ1-1	CSARQGTNGGTEAFF	TGCAGTGCTAGACAGGGTACGAATGGCGGCACTGAAGCTTTCTTT
-	-	TRBV4-1	TRBJ2-3	CASSQSDVADTQYF	TGCGCCAGCAGCCAATCAGATGTCGCAGATACGCAGTATTTT
-	-	TRBV6-2/TRBV6-3	TRBJ1-5	CASSSSGGPYQPQHF	TGTGCCAGCTCCTCTAGCGGGGGCCCTTATCAGCCCCAGCATTTT
TRBD2	many	TRBV4-3	TRBJ2-1	CASSPRLAGYNEQFF	TGCGCCAGCAGCCCGAGACTAGCGGGTTACAATGAGCAGTTCTTC
-	few	TRBV7-7	TRBJ2-3	CASSLYSGGTDTQYF	TGTGCTAGCAGCTTATATTCCGGGGGCACAGATACGCAGTATTTT
TRBD1	few	TRBV24-1	TRBJ2-2	CATGDRVAGELFF	TGTGCCACCGGAGACAGGGTCGCCGGGGAGCTGTTTTTT
-	few	TRBV5-5	TRBJ2-5	CASSARLAGRENEETQYF	TGTGCCAGCAGCGCCCGACTTGCGGGGCGCGAAAATGAAGAGACCCAGTACTTC
-	few	TRBV12-3/TRBV12-4	TRBJ1-2	CASSLGGQWYGYTF	TGTGCCAGCAGTTTGGGCGGACAGTGGTATGGCTACACCTTC
-	few	TRBV5-8	TRBJ1-5	CASSYDRENQPQHF	TGTGCCAGCAGTTATGATAGGGAGAATCAGCCCCAGCATTTT
TRBD1	few	TRBV18	TRBJ2-7	CASSLSGQVSYEQYF	TGTGCCAGCTCACTATCGGGACAGGTTTCGTACGAGCAGTACTTC
-	-	TRBV6-2/TRBV6-3	TRBJ2-1	CASSYSRLDGSDEQFF	TGTGCCAGCAGTTACTCGCGACTAGACGGATCCGATGAGCAGTTCTTC
-	-	TRBV12-3/TRBV12-4	TRBJ1-6	CASNLFPGSNSPLHF	TGTGCCAGCAACCTCTTTCCGGGATCTAATTCACCCCTCCACTTT
-	many	TRBV7-2	TRBJ2-5	CASSLEFPGAVALTQYF	TGTGCCAGCAGCTTAGAATTCCCCGGGGCAGTAGCATTGACCCAGTACTTC
-	-	TRBV5-1	TRBJ1-1	CASSLTVGNTEAFF	TGCGCCAGCAGCTTGACGGTCGGGAACACTGAAGCTTTCTTT
TRBD2	many	TRBV5-1	TRBJ2-1	CASSLGSGERGEQFF	TGCGCCAGCAGCTTGGGAAGCGGGGAGCGGGGTGAGCAGTTCTTC
-	few	TRBV10-3	TRBJ2-1	CAISEIGSYNEQFF	TGTGCCATCAGTGAAATAGGCTCGTACAATGAGCAGTTCTTC
TRBD1	-	TRBV7-9	TRBJ1-5	CASSLGPRGGDSGNQPQHF	TGTGCCAGCAGCTTAGGTCCCAGGGGGGGAGATAGCGGCAATCAGCCCCAGCATTTT
-	few	TRBV15	TRBJ1-1	CATGRYTEAFF	TGTGCCACCGGGCGATACACTGAAGCTTTCTTT
-	once	TRBV29-1	TRBJ1-1	CSVRSGVWAEAFF	TGCAGCGTTCGGTCGGGGGTATGGGCTGAAGCTTTCTTT
TRBD2	few	TRBV11-2	TRBJ2-5	CASSSLHNTLADERF	TGTGCCAGCAGCTCACTCCACAATACTCTAGCGGACGAAAGGTTC
-	few	TRBV29-1	TRBJ2-3	CSVKGGATDTQYF	TGCAGCGTGAAGGGGGGGGCAACAGATACGCAGTATTTT
TRBD2	few	TRBV5-1	TRBJ2-6	CASSPRALGLAGGSSGANVLTF	TGCGCCAGCAGCCCAAGAGCCCTCGGACTAGCGGGGGGGAGCTCTGGGGCCAACGTCCTGACTTTC
-	few	TRBV4-1	TRBJ1-2	CASSPVGQHYGYTF	TGCGCCAGCAGCCCTGTCGGACAGCACTATGGCTACACCTTC
-	-	TRBV5-5	TRBJ1-1	CASSLGRGASSDTEAFF	TGTGCCAGCAGCTTGGGTCGGGGGGCCAGTTCGGACACTGAAGCTTTCTTT
-	-	TRBV6-1	TRBJ1-5	CASSVEYSNQPQHF	TGTGCCAGCAGTGTAGAGTACAGCAATCAGCCCCAGCATTTT
-	few	TRBV5-1	TRBJ2-7	CASQEGASYEQYF	TGCGCCAGCCAAGAAGGGGCCTCCTACGAGCAGTACTTC
-	-	TRBV12-3/TRBV12-4	TRBJ2-6	CASRPGRLGEPSGANVLTF	TGTGCCAGCAGACCGGGTCGTCTAGGGGAACCCTCTGGGGCCAACGTCCTGACTTTC